This TCR beta chain was identified during a study of blood T cell repertoires in COVID-19. Clones were sequenced by immunoSEQ multiplex PCR, and TCRdb holds only the in-frame ones, with some missing. The sample shows roughly 100,000 clones, around nine tenths of them seen only once. This clone was seen only once. In germline, CDR1 is KGHSH, CDR2 LQKENI. J was trimmed by 4 bases and V by 8 bases; bases with no gene match: 8. The CDR3 consists of 15 residues. The V call is TRBV18, the J call TRBJ2-2; 9 bases are shared with TRBD1. Sequenced material: peripheral blood. The sequence was obtained from a man over 45 with active or convalescent COVID-19. DNA for the CDR3: TGTGCCAGCCGACCGGGACAGGGTTTCACCGGGGAGCTGTTTTTT. Translated: CASRPGQGFTGELFF.